Detailed here is one T cell receptor (beta chain). The data were obtained in a study of cytomegalovirus exposure and HLA in healthy donors. Germline V gene lookup returns CDR1 LNHDA and CDR2 SQIVND (reference sequence). The CDR3 consists of 14 residues. The V end was cut by 6 bases, the J end by 3 bases, with 14 bases between. A multiplex PCR was run with 60 Vbeta primers and 13 Jbeta primers. Profiled with immunoSEQ multiplex PCR; TCRdb holds only in-frame clones, not every one. The table lists more than 100,000 clones, over 70% of them singletons. The material sequenced was PBMCs. This rearrangement joins TRBV19 to TRBJ1-2, with D uncertain. The source is a woman aged 18-29 years in good health and CMV-seronegative. This CDR3 is CASSRGPTDYGYTF. The DNA of the CDR3 is TGTGCCAGTAGCCGAGGCCCTACTGACTATGGCTACACCTTC. Based on the CDR3 plus reference TRBV19 and TRBJ1-2, the full variable domain is DGGITQSPKYLFRKEGQNVTLSCEQNLNHDAMYWYRQDPGQGLRLIYYSQIVNDFQKGDIAEGYSVSREKKESFPLTVTSAQKNPTAFYLCASSRGPTDYGYTFGSGTRLTVV.